This T cell receptor beta chain was sequenced in a study of Ad26.COV2.S vaccination and SARS-CoV-2 variants. Germline CDR1 and CDR2: SGHRS and YFSETQ. The CDR3 length is 16 residues. V was pared by 2 bases and J by 0 bases, with 3 bases of the junction left unmatched. Here immunoSEQ multiplex PCR was the method, and the copy in TCRdb shows in-frame clones only, minus some. The table includes roughly 420,000 clones, approximately 89% detected once. The treatment was: around 19 received Ad26.COV2.S at low or high dose, single or two shots; roughly five received placebo; per-sample allocation not given. At day 63 after the first vaccine or placebo injection, samples were drawn.

The chain couples TRBV5-1 to TRBJ2-1; 9 nucleotides align to TRBD2. Sequencing was performed on peripheral blood, taken in a trial of Ad26.COV2.S vaccine versus placebo. The clonotype comes from a person aged 18 to 65 who received the Ad26.COV2.S COVID-19 vaccine or a placebo. The DNA for the CDR3 is TGCGCCAGCAGCTTTTTAGCGGGGGCCTCCTACAATGAGCAGTTCTTC. As protein: CASSFLAGASYNEQFF.